This passage covers 18 T cell receptor beta chains from one sample sequenced in a study of T cell responses to AZD1222 COVID-19 vaccine. TCRdb keeps only in-frame clones here, not all; method: immunoSEQ multiplex PCR. The table shows 80,000 to 90,000 clones, with around nine tenths occurring only once. Sequencing was performed on peripheral blood, taken on day 0 of MenACWY control vaccination. Receptors originate from an adult in good health.

The V gene is TRBV5-1, the J gene TRBJ1-2; tentatively, D is TRBD1 (6 bases). Between the trimmed V and J ends, which lost 0 bases and 4 bases, there was a span of 16 bases. This CDR3 has 16 amino acids. Germline V CDR1 and CDR2: SGHRS, YFSETQ. Here the CDR3 DNA reads TGCGCCAGCAGCTTGGAGGTTGGGGGGCGAACCTATGGCTACACCTTC. Encoded protein: CASSLEVGGRTYGYTF.

This clone occurred once. The rearrangement joins TRBV10-3 to TRBJ1-5; 9 nucleotides agree with TRBD1. Germline lookup yields CDR1 ENHRY and CDR2 SYGVKD. The ends lost 0 bases at V and 4 bases at J; junction bases unmatched: 4. The CDR3 spans 16 residues. The CDR3 spells CAISESTGGVNQPQHF. The CDR3 bases are TGTGCCATCAGTGAGTCGACAGGGGGAGTGAATCAGCCCCAGCATTTT.

V gene TRBV30 combines with J gene TRBJ2-2; no definite D call. The CDR3 contains 14 residues. The germline gives CDR1 GTSNPN, CDR2 SVGIG (reference sequence). V lost 6 bases to trimming and J lost 0 bases, with 11 bases between them. The CDR3 is CACPLFSNTGELFF. CDR3 in DNA: TGTGCCTGTCCACTCTTCTCGAACACCGGGGAGCTGTTTTTT.

This clone showed up just once. This chain joins TRBV29-1 and TRBJ2-1, with TRBD2 identical over 10 bases. V was clipped by 4 bases and J by 0 bases; unmatched bases: 9. Per the germline V gene, CDR1 is SQVTM and CDR2 is ANQGSEA. The CDR3 is made up of 17 amino acids. CDR3 protein: CSVGTSGLRSSYNEQFF. Here the CDR3 DNA reads TGCAGCGTTGGGACTAGCGGACTTCGGAGCTCCTACAATGAGCAGTTCTTC.

The rearrangement uses TRBV9 and TRBJ1-2; tentative D call: TRBD1 (5 bases). Germline CDR1 and CDR2: SGDLS and YYNGEE. V was shortened by 4 bases and J by 1 base, with 8 bases between the two germline ends. This CDR3 is 13 amino acids long. The CDR3 DNA reads TGTGCCAGCAGCCCCGACAGTAACTATGGCTACACCTTC. Amino acids: CASSPDSNYGYTF.

This clone has a handful of counts. The chain uses TRBV7-9 and TRBJ2-5, with D possibly matching TRBD2 (6 bases). V lost 1 base and J 5 bases, leaving 11 bases between the germline ends. Per germline, CDR1 SEHNR and CDR2 FQNEAQ (reference sequence). The length of the CDR3 is 14 residues. CDR3 in amino acids: CASSLVTRVETQYF. In DNA form, the CDR3 reads TGTGCCAGCAGCTTAGTGACTAGGGTCGAGACCCAGTACTTC. Complete variable domain (other parts from reference TRBV7-9 and TRBJ2-5): DTGVSQNPRHKITKRGQNVTFRCDPISEHNRLYWYRQTLGQGPEFLTYFQNEAQLEKSRLLSDRFSAERPKGSFSTLEIQRTEQGDSAMYLCASSLVTRVETQYFGPGTRLLVL.

The chain carries TRBV6-5 and TRBJ1-1; TRBD1 aligns across 9 bases. CDR1 and CDR2 from the germline V gene are MNHEY and SVGAGI. V lost 6 bases, J lost 10 bases, and 9 bases stayed unmatched. This CDR3 contains 13 residues. CDR3: CASRGGGQGAAFF. As DNA, the CDR3 is TGTGCCAGCAGGGGAGGGGGACAGGGAGCAGCTTTCTTT.

This sequence joins TRBV6-5 and TRBJ1-2; TRBD1 might be the D (5 bases). CDR1 is MNHEY, CDR2 SVGAGI, per germline. V lost 0 bases and J 8 bases, leaving 13 bases between the germline ends. The CDR3 runs 14 residues. The CDR3 DNA reads as TGTGCCAGCAGTTACTCGGGCTGGGGCGGGGGCTACACCTTC. Translated, it gives CASSYSGWGGGYTF.

The chain recombines TRBV7-9 with TRBJ2-7; either TRBD1 or TRBD2 may fit D (5 bases each). This CDR3 contains 15 residues. The germline gives CDR1 SEHNR, CDR2 FQNEAQ (reference sequence). Trimming stripped 7 bases from V and 0 bases from J, with 16 bases between. CDR3 sequence (DNA): TGTGCCAGCACCGACCGAGGGGCCGGCTCCTACGAGCAGTACTTC. Residues: CASTDRGAGSYEQYF.

The chain uses TRBV7-2 and TRBJ2-7; 8 bases are a match to TRBD1. The germline gives CDR1 SGHTA, CDR2 FQGNSA. The CDR3 runs to 15 residues. With 5 bases clipped from V and 2 bases from J, the junction kept 8 bases outside the gene matches. CDR3 DNA sequence: TGTGCCAGCAGCGCCCGGACAGGGCCGGCCTACGAGCAGTACTTC. It translates to CASSARTGPAYEQYF. Together with reference TRBV7-2 and TRBJ2-7, the CDR3 gives the full variable domain: GAGVSQSPSNKVTEKGKDVELRCDPISGHTALYWYRQSLGQGLEFLIYFQGNSAPDKSGLPSDRFSAERTGGSVSTLTIQRTQQEDSAVYLCASSARTGPAYEQYFGPGTRLTVT.

The CDR3 DNA reads TGTGCCAGCAGCCAACTCGGGACAGGGGACACTGAAGCTTTCTTT. Translation gives CASSQLGTGDTEAFF. The chain recombines TRBV7-3 with TRBJ1-1; 10 nucleotides line up with TRBD1. The V and J ends lost 5 bases and 3 bases, in that order; junction bases with no gene match: 6. CDR3 length: 15 residues. Germline CDR1 is SGHTA and CDR2 is FQGTGA.

This chain links TRBV29-1 with TRBJ2-7; D is ambiguous. V shed 4 bases and J shed 3 bases, with 7 bases lying between them. This CDR3 is built from 11 residues. The germline V gene encodes CDR1 SQVTM and CDR2 ANQGSEA. CDR3 loop: CSVVEGYEQYF. DNA for the CDR3: TGCAGCGTTGTTGAAGGCTACGAGCAGTACTTC.

This rearrangement joins TRBV27 to TRBJ1-5; D remains ambiguous. Germline CDR1 reads MNHEY; CDR2 reads SMNVEV (reference sequence). The CDR3 has 13 amino acids. Deletions cut 2 bases from V and 4 bases from J, with 6 bases between. Written as DNA, the CDR3 is TGTGCCAGCAGTTTAAATTTAAATCAGCCCCAGCATTTT. Amino acid sequence: CASSLNLNQPQHF.

This chain connects TRBV6-5 to TRBJ2-7, with 9 bases matching TRBD2. Germline V lookup: CDR1 MNHEY, CDR2 SVGAGI. V lost 0 bases, J lost 2 bases, and 2 bases stayed unmatched. This CDR3 is 15 amino acids long. CDR3 region: CASSYSGGRAYEQYF. The CDR3 DNA sequence: TGTGCCAGCAGTTACTCTGGCGGGAGGGCCTACGAGCAGTACTTC.

The chain combines TRBV30 with TRBJ1-6, with D unclear. V lost 4 bases and J lost 8, with 9 bases in between. The CDR3 consists of 12 residues. Germline V CDR1 and CDR2: GTSNPN, SVGIG (reference sequence). This CDR3 reads CAWMGWDSPLHF. The CDR3 DNA reads as TGTGCCTGGATGGGCTGGGATTCACCCCTCCACTTT.

The chain employs TRBV29-1 and TRBJ2-2; D gene ambiguous. V lost 4 bases, J lost 2 bases, and 11 bases lay in between. Looked up from germline, CDR1 is SQVTM and CDR2 is ANQGSEA. CDR3 length equals 14 residues. CDR3 region: CSVVDVPNTGELFF. CDR3 bases: TGCAGCGTTGTGGACGTCCCAAACACCGGGGAGCTGTTTTTT.

The chain recombines TRBV10-3 with TRBJ1-2; 9 bases agree with TRBD1. The germline CDR1 and CDR2 sequences are ENHRY and SYGVKD. CDR3 length: 13 amino acids. Unmatched junction bases numbered 7, after V lost 7 bases and J lost 7 bases. CDR3 bases: TGTGCCATCACATGGACAGGGGACGGTGGCTACACCTTC. This translates into CAITWTGDGGYTF.

The genes are TRBV4-1 and TRBJ1-6; D gene uncertain. CDR3 length: 12 amino acids. Germline-derived CDR1 and CDR2 are MGHRA and YSYEKL. The V end lost 2 bases, the J end lost 15 bases, and 11 bases lay between the germline ends. CDR3: CASSQLGFGLHF. CDR3 DNA sequence: TGCGCCAGCAGCCAACTAGGATTCGGCCTCCACTTT.